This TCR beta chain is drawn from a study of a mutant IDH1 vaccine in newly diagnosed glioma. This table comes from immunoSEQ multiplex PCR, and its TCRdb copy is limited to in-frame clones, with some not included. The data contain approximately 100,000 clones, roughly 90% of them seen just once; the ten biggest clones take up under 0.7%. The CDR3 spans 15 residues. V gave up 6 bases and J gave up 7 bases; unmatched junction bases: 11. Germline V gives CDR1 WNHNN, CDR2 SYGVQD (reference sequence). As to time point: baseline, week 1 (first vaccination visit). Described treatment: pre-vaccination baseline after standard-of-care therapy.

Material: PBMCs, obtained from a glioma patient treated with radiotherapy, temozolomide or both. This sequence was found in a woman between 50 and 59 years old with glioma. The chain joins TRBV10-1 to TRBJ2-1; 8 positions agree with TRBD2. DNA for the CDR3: TGCGCCAGCAGCGCGTCCGGGGGGGGCTGGAATGAGCAGTTCTTC. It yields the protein CASSASGGGWNEQFF.